The T cell receptor (beta chain) under discussion was sequenced for a study of metastatic and nonmetastatic thyroid tumors. Study information: Repertoires of blood and of tissue (tumor or nodule) from malignant and benign thyroid patients were compared.

Authors' data handling: Differences in CDR3 between clinicopathological groups were drawn on to build a classifier intended to discriminate distant-metastatic papillary thyroid cancer patients. Through MiXCR, TCRdb re-clonotyped the PCR reads. TCRdb's processing, not the authors', yielded these V and J calls. The sample shows about 15,000 clones, less than 30% of them seen only once. All patients reached thyroid surgery having received no treatment beforehand. General study results and limits: In both blood and tumor samples, TCR beta diversity was reported significantly higher for malignant than benign nodules.

In its sample, this clone was seen a few times. The antigen is not known. This CDR3 is built from 14 residues. V dropped 3 bases and J dropped 4 bases, with 12 bases sitting between them. The sequencing input was adjacent normal tissue. The V call is TRBV12-3 or TRBV12-4, the J call TRBJ1-1; D unresolved. The sequence was collected from a female donor with papillary thyroid cancer or a benign thyroid nodule (not recorded which). Some clones in this sample may be carry-over from other donors' samples. CDR3 loop: CASSFPRGGTEAFF. CDR3 bases: TGTGCCAGCAGTTTCCCACGGGGTGGCACTGAAGCTTTCTTT.